This T cell receptor beta chain was profiled in a study of cytomegalovirus exposure and HLA in healthy donors (dated 2017 in TCRdb). In the study overall: According to an earlier analysis of 587 of the donors, some 180 million T cells yielded 90 million to 130 million unique TCR beta sequences and approximately 280 Gb of sequence data. An early release covering over 500 HLA-typed donors comprised approximately 300 gigabases of sequencing data and roughly 85 million unique TCR sequences. The genetic ancestry cluster associated with self-reported Caucasian donors included 81% of the approximately 400 genotyped donors. The study aimed to test whether signatures of past pathogen exposure could be identified by cataloging public T cell receptors. The study profiled the T cell repertoires of under 850 subjects by immunosequencing and related them to cytomegalovirus serostatus. Along with the approximately 650-subject first cohort, a separate validation cohort of around 110 different subjects was used. High-throughput TCR immunosequencing, statistical association of individual TCRs with disease status, and machine learning were combined to predict cytomegalovirus infection status. In a later analysis, previously published TCR beta repertoires from 666 donors were re-analyzed and high-resolution HLA genotyping was added so that TCR occurrence patterns could be studied. The later analysis used no new phenotypic data to find candidate immune exposures, relying instead on TCR beta sequences and their occurrence across donors. In an earlier analysis of roughly 600 of the donors, high-throughput TCR beta sequencing was used to judge whether each TCR beta V gene segment behaved as functional or pseudogenic. Donor age, sex, ethnicity and CMV serostatus were compiled together with the repertoire data. A later genetic analysis took genome-wide SNP genotypes for about 60% of the roughly 670 donors and used that subset as a discovery cohort. Every repertoire in the discovery cohort had been generated on one and the same sequencing platform. HLA typing included class I and class II loci at four-digit resolution. Typing coverage differed by locus: A, B, C, DRB1 and DQB1 were typed in about 620-630 donors, DQA1 in 522, DPA1 in 600 to 610, and DPB1 in roughly 470. Because of strong linkage in the cohort, a handful of DR-DQ haplotypes were treated as single units for association and clustering. Among about 370 genotyped donors of the cohort, an average of around 250,000 unique TCR beta nucleotide sequences was sequenced per donor, of which about 19% were non-productive.

Library prep was done by the immunoSEQ multiplex PCR assay. A mixture of 60 forward primers for TCR Vbeta segments and 13 reverse primers for TCR Jbeta segments was used in the multiplex PCR. The CDR3 region of rearranged TCR beta genes was amplified from genomic DNA with a multiplex PCR assay. Amplified TCR beta libraries were sequenced as 87-base-pair reads on the Illumina HiSeq System. Per the source publication's procedure: Across the 640 or so repertoires, a later analysis counted 75 million to 90 million unique TCR beta chains, 9.5 million to 12 million of which were shared by at least two donors. Raw reads were error-corrected and collapsed into unique sequences by a nearest-neighbor algorithm in which closely related sequences were merged to remove PCR and sequencing errors. V, D and J gene segments were assigned by aligning CDR3 sequences to IMGT reference sequences. Each retained sequence needed at least a six-nucleotide match to both a V gene segment and a J gene segment. A rearrangement was called productive if the CDR3 had no stop codons and remained in frame with V and J, and every other rearrangement was called non-productive. CDR3 was defined by IMGT convention, running from the second conserved V-encoded cysteine to the conserved J-encoded phenylalanine. Sequences without an unambiguous match to a single V gene segment were excluded from the earlier analysis of approximately 600 of the donors. In an earlier analysis of about 590 of the donors, a V segment was called functional when productive rearrangements were above 56.7%, and segregating when the standard deviation between donors exceeded 5%. A statistical classification framework was built for diagnosing cytomegalovirus status from the catalog of TCR beta chain sequences. In a later analysis, TCR nucleotide sequences were compared against IMGT/GENE-DB human TR gene sequences so that V and J genes could be assigned. A later analysis assigned CDR3 sequences and most-parsimonious VDJ recombination scenarios with the TCRdist pipeline. In a later analysis, each TCR beta chain was defined by its CDR3 amino acid sequence together with its V-gene family, and reads lacking a unique V-gene family were excluded. As a way to deal with suspected cross-contamination and a sequencing artifact, a later analysis dropped 450 to 600 nucleotide sequences that were highly shared and had low generation probability. A later analysis calculated a clonal expansion index for each public chain from normalized within-repertoire ranks of inferred template counts. In a later analysis, generation probabilities were computed with a VDJ recombination model fitted to out-of-frame rearrangements, and the resulting probabilities were checked against IGoR. A later analysis scored TCR-TCR, TCR-HLA and TCR-CMV co-occurrence with hypergeometric tests, applying a repertoire-size bias correction to TCR pairs. To estimate false discovery rates, a later analysis permuted the HLA or CMV assignments 20 times. In a later analysis, co-occurring TCRs were grouped with DBSCAN, and TCRdist sequence similarity was added when clustering was performed within HLA-allele-positive subsets. Repertoires with fewer than 30,000 or more than 120,000 public chains, plus five repertoires with anomalous nucleotide sharing, were excluded from co-occurrence clustering. Not all clones reach the TCRdb copy of this immuneACCESS table, which keeps in-frame sequences only. Checked studies attribute under half of the gap to unresolved V genes and leave the rest unexplained. That table supplies the V and J calls and clone size; D and trimming were determined from the DNA. The sample table contains fewer than 200,000 clones; only one count was recorded for approximately 80% of them. The ten largest clones represent 13% of the sample.

In the case of this clone: Its specific antigen is unknown. It has no much larger one-base neighbor in the sample; base qualities were not kept.

In total, approximately 700 healthy bone marrow donors made up the cohort. Cohort members were all nominally healthy when sampled, although unrecorded immune exposures were likely present. The donor was CMV seronegative and belonged to the group of several hundred seronegative cohort members. Each donor provided a peripheral blood sample, and peripheral blood mononuclear cells were used for TCR beta sequencing. Genomic DNA was extracted from the blood cell samples with the Qiagen DNeasy Blood Extraction Kit. Here V drops 4 bases and J drops 9 bases, and the junction holds 16 bases not matched to any gene. The germline V gene supplies CDR1 SGHRS and CDR2 YFSETQ. The CDR3, cysteine through phenylalanine, is 16 amino acids long. Only the CDR3 portion is preserved as DNA: 48 bases, with reading frame beginning at the first base. Study-level results and caveats: According to a later analysis, most CMV-associated TCR beta chains appeared to be HLA-restricted, and the HLA associations seemed to be driven largely by CMV exposure. Compared with equally common non-associated chains, HLA-associated TCR beta chains in a later analysis were more clonally expanded and had lower generation probabilities. The sequencing pipeline was judged likely to have produced a cluster of highly shared sequence variants as a technical artifact. Because some donors lacked HLA typing at each locus, the association tests relied only on the typed subset. In vitro tests confirmed that three of the cytomegalovirus-associated TCR beta chains recognize cytomegalovirus antigens. It was suggested by the authors that the approach could potentially be generalized to other disease states and immunological phenotypes. The study gave a list of roughly 150 TCR beta chains associated with cytomegalovirus. The 87-base-pair reads could not distinguish some IMGT-functional V segments, including TRBV6-2 and TRBV6-3, so those segments were excluded. Assigning TCR associations to individual alleles was difficult when HLA alleles, especially DR and DQ, strongly co-occurred. For the cohort, immune exposure information was limited to CMV serostatus. An association between a missense DCLRE1C variant and V-gene and J-gene trimming of TCR beta chains was found in a later genetic analysis and replicated in an independent cohort. According to a later analysis, TCR association rates differed among HLA loci, with DRB1 alleles showing the most associated TCRs and HLA-C alleles showing the fewest. Correlated functional status among segregating V segments might be attributable to linkage disequilibrium, but an unknown experimental factor could not be ruled out. The classifier was reported to diagnose cytomegalovirus status with high specificity and sensitivity in both the original and validation cohorts. In a later genetic analysis, fewer N-insertions in productive TCRs were reported among donors in an Asian-associated ancestry cluster than the roughly 640-donor mean. A later analysis reported that several top co-occurrence clusters appeared linked to parvovirus B19, influenza, CMV and Epstein-Barr virus. A further reported finding was that TCR beta sequences accurately predicted the HLA-A and HLA-B alleles for most subjects in the first cohort. An earlier analysis of around 600 of the donors showed that most TCR beta V segments appeared in productive rearrangements either about 87% or about 30% of the time, which broadly matched IMGT annotations. Presence/absence analyses assumed roughly uniform sequencing depth across donors, an assumption that may not hold. Specific HLA alleles were associated with over 15,000 TCR beta sequences at a false discovery rate of 0.05 in a later analysis. The earlier analysis of about 600 of the donors excluded roughly 17 rarely observed V segments, including chromosome 9 orphons, because counts were too low. In this cohort, only TCR beta chains were sequenced, and detectable features were limited by the absence of alpha or paired-chain data. Most TCR sequences were seen in very few donors, while some public TCRs were found in many individuals.

Sequences were obtained from PBMCs. The TCR originated in a woman between 45 and 60 years old in good health and CMV-seronegative. This chain is built from TRBV5-1 and TRBJ2-3; TRBD1 matches 8 bases in the middle. The nucleotide sequence reads TGCGCCAGCAGCACGGGACAGGCGAACTTATTGTTAACGCAGTATTTT. Protein translation: CASSTGQANLLLTQYF.